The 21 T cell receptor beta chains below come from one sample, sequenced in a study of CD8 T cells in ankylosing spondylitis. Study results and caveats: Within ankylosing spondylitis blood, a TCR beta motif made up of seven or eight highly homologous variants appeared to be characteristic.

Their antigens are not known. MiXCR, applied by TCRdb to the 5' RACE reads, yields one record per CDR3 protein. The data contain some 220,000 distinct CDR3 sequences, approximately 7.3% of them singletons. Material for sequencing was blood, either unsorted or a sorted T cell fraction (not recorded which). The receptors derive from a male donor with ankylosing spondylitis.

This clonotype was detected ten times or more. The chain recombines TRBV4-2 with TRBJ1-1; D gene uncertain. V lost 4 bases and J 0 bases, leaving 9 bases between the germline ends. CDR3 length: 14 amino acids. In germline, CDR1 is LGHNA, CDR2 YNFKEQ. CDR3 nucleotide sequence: TGTGCCAGCAGCCTAAGAACACTGAACACTGAAGCTTTCTTT. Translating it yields CASSLRTLNTEAFF.

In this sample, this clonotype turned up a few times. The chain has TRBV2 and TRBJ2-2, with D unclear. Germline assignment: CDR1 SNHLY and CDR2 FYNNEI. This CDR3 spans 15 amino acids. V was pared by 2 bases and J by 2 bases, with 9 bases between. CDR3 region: CASSELGVNTGELFF. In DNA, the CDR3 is TGTGCCAGCAGTGAATTGGGCGTCAACACCGGGGAGCTGTTTTTT.

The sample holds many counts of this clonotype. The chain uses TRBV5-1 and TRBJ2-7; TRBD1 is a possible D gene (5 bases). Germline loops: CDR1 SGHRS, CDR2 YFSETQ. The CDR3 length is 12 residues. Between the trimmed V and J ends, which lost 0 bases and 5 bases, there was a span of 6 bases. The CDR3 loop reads CASSLARDEQYF. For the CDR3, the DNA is TGCGCCAGCAGCTTGGCCAGGGACGAGCAGTACTTC.

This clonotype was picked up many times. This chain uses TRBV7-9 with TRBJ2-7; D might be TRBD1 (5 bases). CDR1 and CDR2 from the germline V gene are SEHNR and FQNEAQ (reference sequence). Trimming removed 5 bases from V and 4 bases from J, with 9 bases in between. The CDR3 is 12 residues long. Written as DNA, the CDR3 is TGTGCCAGCAGCATGTCAGGGTACGAGCAGTACTTC. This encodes CASSMSGYEQYF.

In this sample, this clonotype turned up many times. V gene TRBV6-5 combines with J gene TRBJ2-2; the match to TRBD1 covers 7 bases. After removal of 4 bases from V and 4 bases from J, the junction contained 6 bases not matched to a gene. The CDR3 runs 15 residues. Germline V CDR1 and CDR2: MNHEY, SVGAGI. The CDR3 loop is CASSSDRRRTGELFF. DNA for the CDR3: TGTGCCAGCAGTTCGGACAGGAGGCGCACCGGGGAGCTGTTTTTT.

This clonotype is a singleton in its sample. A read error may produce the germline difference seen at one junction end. The CDR3 spells CASSPGTSGGRAGELVF. The DNA of the CDR3 is TGTGCTAGCAGCCCCGGGACTAGCGGGGGGCGCGCCGGGGAGCTGGTTTTT. This chain uses TRBV7-7 with TRBJ2-2, with TRBD2 identical over 15 bases. The CDR3 totals 17 residues. Germline loops: CDR1 SSHAT, CDR2 FNYEAQ (reference sequence).

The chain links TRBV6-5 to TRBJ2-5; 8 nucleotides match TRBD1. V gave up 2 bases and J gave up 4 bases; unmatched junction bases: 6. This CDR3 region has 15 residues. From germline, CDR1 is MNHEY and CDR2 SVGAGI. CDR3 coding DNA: TGTGCCAGCAGTTACGGACAGGGTTTGGGAGAGACCCAGTACTTC. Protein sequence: CASSYGQGLGETQYF.

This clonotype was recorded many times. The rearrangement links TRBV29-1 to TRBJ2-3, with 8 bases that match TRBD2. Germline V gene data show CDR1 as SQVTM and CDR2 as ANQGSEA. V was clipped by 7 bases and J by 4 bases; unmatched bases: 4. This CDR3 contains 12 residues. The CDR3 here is CSGSGNSDTQYF. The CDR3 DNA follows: TGCAGCGGTAGCGGGAATTCAGATACGCAGTATTTT.

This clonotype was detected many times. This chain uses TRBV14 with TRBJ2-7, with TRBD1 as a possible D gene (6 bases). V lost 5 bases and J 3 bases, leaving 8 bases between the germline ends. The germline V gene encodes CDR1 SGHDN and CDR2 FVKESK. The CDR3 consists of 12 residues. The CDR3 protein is CASSTGLYEQYF. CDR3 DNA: TGTGCCAGCAGCACAGGGCTCTACGAGCAGTACTTC.

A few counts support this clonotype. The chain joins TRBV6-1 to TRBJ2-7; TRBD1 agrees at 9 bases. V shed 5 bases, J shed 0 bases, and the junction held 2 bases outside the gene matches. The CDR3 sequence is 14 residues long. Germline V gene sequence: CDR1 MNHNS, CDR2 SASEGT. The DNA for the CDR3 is TGTGCCAGCAGTCGGACAGGGGTCTCCTACGAGCAGTACTTC. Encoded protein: CASSRTGVSYEQYF.

CDR3 in DNA: TGTGCCAGCAGCCTATGGGACAGCTACAATGAGCAGTTCTTC. It translates to CASSLWDSYNEQFF. The genes are TRBV5-5 and TRBJ2-1; 7 bases agree with TRBD1. The V gene's germline CDR1 is SGHKS and CDR2 YYEKEE (reference sequence). Trimming removed 4 bases from V and 3 bases from J; junction bases left unmatched: 4. This CDR3 is built from 14 residues.

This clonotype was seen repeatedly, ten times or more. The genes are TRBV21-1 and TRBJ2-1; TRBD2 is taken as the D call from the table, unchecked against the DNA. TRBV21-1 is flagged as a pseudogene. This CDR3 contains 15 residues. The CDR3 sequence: CASSNRRAVYNEQFF. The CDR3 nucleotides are TGTGCCAGCAGCAACAGGAGGGCCGTCTACAATGAGCAGTTCTTC.

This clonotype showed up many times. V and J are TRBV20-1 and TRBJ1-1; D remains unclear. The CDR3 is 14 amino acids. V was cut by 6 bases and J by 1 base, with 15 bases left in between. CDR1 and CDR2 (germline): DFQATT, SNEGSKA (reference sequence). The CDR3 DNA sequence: TGCAGTGCCAAGGGTCTGCACCAGAACACTGAAGCTTTCTTT. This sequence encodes CSAKGLHQNTEAFF.

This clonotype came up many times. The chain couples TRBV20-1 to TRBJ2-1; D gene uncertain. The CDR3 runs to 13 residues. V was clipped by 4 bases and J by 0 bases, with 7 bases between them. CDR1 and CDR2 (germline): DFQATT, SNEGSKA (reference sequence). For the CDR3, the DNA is TGCAGTGCTATGTTAAGCTCCTACAATGAGCAGTTCTTC. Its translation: CSAMLSSYNEQFF.

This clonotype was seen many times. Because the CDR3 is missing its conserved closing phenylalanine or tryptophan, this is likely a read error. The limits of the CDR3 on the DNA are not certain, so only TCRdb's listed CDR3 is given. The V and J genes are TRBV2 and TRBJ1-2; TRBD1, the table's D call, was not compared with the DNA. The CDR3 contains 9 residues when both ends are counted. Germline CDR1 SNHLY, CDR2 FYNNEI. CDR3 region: CASRPRDRN.

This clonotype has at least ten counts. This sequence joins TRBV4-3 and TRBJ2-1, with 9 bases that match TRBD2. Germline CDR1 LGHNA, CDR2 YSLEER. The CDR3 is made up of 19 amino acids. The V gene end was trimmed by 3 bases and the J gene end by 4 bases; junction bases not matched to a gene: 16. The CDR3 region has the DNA TGCGCCAGCAGCCAGGCCAGCGGGAGGCTCACGATTGCTTACAATGAGCAGTTCTTC. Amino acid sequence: CASSQASGRLTIAYNEQFF.

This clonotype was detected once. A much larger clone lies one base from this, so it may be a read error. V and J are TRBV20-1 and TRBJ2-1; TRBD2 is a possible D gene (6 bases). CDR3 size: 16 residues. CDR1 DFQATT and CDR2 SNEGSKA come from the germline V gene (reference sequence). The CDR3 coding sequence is TGCAGTGCTAGAGATAGATTAGCGGAAAACTACAATGAGCAGTTATTC. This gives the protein CSARDRLAENYNEQLF.

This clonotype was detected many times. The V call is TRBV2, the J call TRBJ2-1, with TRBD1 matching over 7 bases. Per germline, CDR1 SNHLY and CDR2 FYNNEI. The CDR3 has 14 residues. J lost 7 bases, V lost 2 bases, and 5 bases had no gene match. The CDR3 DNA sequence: TGTGCCAGCAGTGAATTTGTGGGACAGAATGAGCAGTTCTTC. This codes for CASSEFVGQNEQFF.

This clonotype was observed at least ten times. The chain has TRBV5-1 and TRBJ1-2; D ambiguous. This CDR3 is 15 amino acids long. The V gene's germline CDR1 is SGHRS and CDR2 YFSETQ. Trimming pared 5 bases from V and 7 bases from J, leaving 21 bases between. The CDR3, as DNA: TGCGCCAGCAGGGGCTCGGACCGACCACGTGTTGGCTACACCTTC. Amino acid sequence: CASRGSDRPRVGYTF. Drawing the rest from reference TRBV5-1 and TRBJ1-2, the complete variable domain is KAGVTQTPRYLIKTRGQQVTLSCSPISGHRSVSWYQQTPGQGLQFLFEYFSETQRNKGNFPGRFSGRQFSNSRSEMNVSTLELGDSALYLCASRGSDRPRVGYTFGSGTRLTVV.

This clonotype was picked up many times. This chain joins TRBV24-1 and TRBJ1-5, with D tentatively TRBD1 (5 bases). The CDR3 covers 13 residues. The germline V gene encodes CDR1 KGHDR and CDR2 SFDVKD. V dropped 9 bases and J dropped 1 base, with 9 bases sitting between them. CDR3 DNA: TGTGCCACCGGGGACGGAAGCAATCAGCCCCAGCATTTT. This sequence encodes CATGDGSNQPQHF.

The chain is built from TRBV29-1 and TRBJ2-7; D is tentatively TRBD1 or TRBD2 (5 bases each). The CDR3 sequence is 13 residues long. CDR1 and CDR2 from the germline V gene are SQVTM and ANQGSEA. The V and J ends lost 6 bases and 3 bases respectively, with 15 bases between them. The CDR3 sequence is CSVHTGTGYEQYF. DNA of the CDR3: TGCAGCGTCCATACCGGGACGGGCTACGAGCAGTACTTC.